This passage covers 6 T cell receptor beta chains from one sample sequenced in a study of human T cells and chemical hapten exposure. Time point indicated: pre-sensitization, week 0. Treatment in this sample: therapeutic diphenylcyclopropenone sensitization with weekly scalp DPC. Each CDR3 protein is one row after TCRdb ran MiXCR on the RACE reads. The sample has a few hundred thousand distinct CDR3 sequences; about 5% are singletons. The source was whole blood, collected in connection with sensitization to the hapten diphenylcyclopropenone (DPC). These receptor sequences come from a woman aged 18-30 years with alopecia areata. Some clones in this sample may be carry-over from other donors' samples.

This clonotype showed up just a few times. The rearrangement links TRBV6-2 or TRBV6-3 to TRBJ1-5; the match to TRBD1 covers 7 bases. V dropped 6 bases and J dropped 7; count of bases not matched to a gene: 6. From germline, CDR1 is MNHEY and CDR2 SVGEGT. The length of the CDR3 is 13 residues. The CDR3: CASRWTGKQPQHF. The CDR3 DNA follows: TGTGCCAGCAGGTGGACAGGAAAACAGCCCCAGCATTTT.

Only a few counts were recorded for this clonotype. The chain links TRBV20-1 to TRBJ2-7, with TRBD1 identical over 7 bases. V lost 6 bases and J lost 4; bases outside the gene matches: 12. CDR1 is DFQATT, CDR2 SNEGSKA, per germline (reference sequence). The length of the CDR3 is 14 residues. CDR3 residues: CSAASDRPPYEQYF. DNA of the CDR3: TGCAGTGCCGCCTCGGACAGGCCACCATACGAGCAGTACTTC.

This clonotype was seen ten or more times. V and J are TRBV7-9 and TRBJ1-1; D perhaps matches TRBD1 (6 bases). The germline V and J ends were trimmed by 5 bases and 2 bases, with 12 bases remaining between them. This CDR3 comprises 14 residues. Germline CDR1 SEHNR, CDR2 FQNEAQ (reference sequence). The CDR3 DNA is TGTGCCAGCAGCCCACAGGGCAAAAACACTGAAGCTTTCTTT. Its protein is CASSPQGKNTEAFF.

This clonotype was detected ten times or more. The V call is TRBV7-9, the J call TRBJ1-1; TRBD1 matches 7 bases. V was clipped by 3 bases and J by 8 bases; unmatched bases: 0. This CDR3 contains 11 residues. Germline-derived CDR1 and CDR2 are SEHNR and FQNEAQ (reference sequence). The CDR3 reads CASSLTGEAFF. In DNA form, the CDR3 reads TGTGCCAGCAGCTTGACAGGGGAAGCTTTCTTT.

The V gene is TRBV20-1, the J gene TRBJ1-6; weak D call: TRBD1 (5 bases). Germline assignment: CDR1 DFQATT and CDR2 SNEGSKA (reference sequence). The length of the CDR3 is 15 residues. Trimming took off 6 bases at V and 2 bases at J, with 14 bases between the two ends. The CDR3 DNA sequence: TGCAGTGCCGAGGGGCCAGACCCCTATAATTCACCCCTCCACTTT. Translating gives CSAEGPDPYNSPLHF.

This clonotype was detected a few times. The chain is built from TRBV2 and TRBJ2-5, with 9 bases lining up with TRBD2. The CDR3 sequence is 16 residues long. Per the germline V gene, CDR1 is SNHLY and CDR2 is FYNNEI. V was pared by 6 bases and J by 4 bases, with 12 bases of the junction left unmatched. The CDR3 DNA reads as TGTGCCAGCAGACCCCCAGGTAGCGGGGGAGGAGAGACCCAGTACTTC. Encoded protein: CASRPPGSGGGETQYF.